This T cell receptor beta chain originates from a study of blood T cell repertoires in COVID-19. Study background: Sites across the United States, Italy and Spain contributed samples from acute and convalescent COVID-19. From T cells, B-cell-depleted T cells, or PBMCs came the material, which was cDNA or gDNA.

As originally analysed: Scientists estimated how many nucleated cells there were by amplifying reference gene primers. The assay was immunoSEQ multiplex PCR, and TCRdb's table has in-frame clones only and misses some. The V and J calls and clone size come from that table; D and trimming were worked out from the DNA. The sample includes around 70,000 clones, approximately 82% of them seen just once. Germline V gene data show CDR1 as SGHVS and CDR2 as FNYEAQ. V dropped 1 base and J dropped 0 bases, with 9 bases sitting between them. CDR3 length: 16 residues. The clonotype was recovered from a man in his 60s with acute or convalescent COVID-19. The rearrangement links TRBV7-6 to TRBJ2-2; perhaps TRBD2 as D (6 bases). Sequenced input: peripheral blood. The CDR3 region has the DNA TGTGCCAGCAGCTTAGAGGGAGGACCGAACACCGGGGAGCTGTTTTTT. Translated: CASSLEGGPNTGELFF.